This T cell receptor (beta chain) appears in the sequencing data of a study of OX40 agonist ivuxolimab in advanced cancers. Germline trimming cut 6 bases from V and 2 bases from J; bases unmatched to any gene: 4. CDR1 is MNHEY and CDR2 is SVGAGI in the germline V gene. The CDR3 is 15 residues long. The data were produced by immunoSEQ multiplex PCR, yet TCRdb's version contains in-frame clones alone and is incomplete. The data contain about 46,000 clones, 90% to 95% of them seen just once; the ten biggest clones take up over 4.5%. The receptor comes from an adult with an advanced solid tumor such as melanoma, head and neck, liver or kidney cancer. The chain combines TRBV6-5 with TRBJ2-7; TRBD2 aligns across 13 bases. The sequences come from CD4+ or CD8+ T cells sorted from blood, collected in a trial of the OX40 agonist ivuxolimab. CDR3 region: CASRLTSGRAYEQYF. CDR3 coding DNA: TGTGCCAGCAGACTTACTAGCGGGAGGGCCTACGAGCAGTACTTC.